These 16 T cell receptor beta chains were all obtained from the same sample, sequenced in a study of T-cell memory formation after mild COVID-19. A single record per CDR3 protein comes from TCRdb applying MiXCR to the 5' RACE reads. The profile shows approximately 150,000 distinct CDR3 sequences, approximately 12% of them singletons. The sequenced sample was PBMCs or a T cell subset sorted from them (not recorded which). The receptor set was obtained from a man aged 18 to 29 who had mild COVID-19 (a few samples of this study predate the infection). Cell type and time point are not known.

This clonotype was detected once. The V call is TRBV9, the J call TRBJ1-4, with 7 positions matching TRBD1. The CDR3 spans 15 residues. From germline, CDR1 is SGDLS and CDR2 YYNGEE. With 4 bases clipped from V and 3 bases from J, the junction kept 6 bases outside the gene matches. CDR3 amino acids: CASSTGVTANEKLFF. The CDR3 DNA follows: TGTGCCAGCAGCACAGGGGTGACAGCTAATGAAAAACTGTTTTTT.

The gene calls are TRBV5-5 and TRBJ2-3; a weak D match, TRBD2 (5 bases). V lost 6 bases and J 4 bases, leaving 12 bases between the germline ends. This CDR3 has 13 amino acids. The V gene's germline CDR1 is SGHKS and CDR2 YYEKEE (reference sequence). CDR3: CASIRGVADTQYF. CDR3 sequence (DNA): TGTGCCAGCATTCGGGGAGTCGCAGATACGCAGTATTTT.

In this sample, this clonotype turned up many times. One junction end does not reproduce the germline sequence, and a read error may be involved. The gene calls are TRBV12-3 or TRBV12-4 and TRBJ2-5; D possibly corresponds to TRBD1 (6 bases). This CDR3 has 13 residues. CDR3 loop: CASRLGQGETQYF. The CDR3 region has the DNA TGTGCCAGCAGATTAGGGCAGGGGGAGACCCAGTACTTC.

This clonotype was detected ten times or more. This sequence joins TRBV4-1 and TRBJ2-1; no definite D call. The CDR3 is 15 amino acids. V was shortened by 0 bases and J by 3 bases, with 9 bases between the two germline ends. Per germline, CDR1 MGHRA and CDR2 YSYEKL. The CDR3 here is CASSQDSSDYNEQFF. The DNA of the CDR3 is TGCGCCAGCAGCCAAGATAGCAGCGACTACAATGAGCAGTTCTTC.

With regard to this clonotype: At one boundary the junction diverges from the germline segment, which might be a read error. The chain uses TRBV5-1 and TRBJ2-1; 12 bases fit TRBD2. The CDR3 is made up of 16 amino acids. Germline V gene sequence: CDR1 SGHRS, CDR2 YFSETQ. The DNA for the CDR3 is TGCGCCAGCAGTTTGGGGACTAGCGGGTCCTACAATGAGCAGTTCTTC. The encoded protein is CASSLGTSGSYNEQFF.

Only a few counts were recorded for this clonotype. The rearrangement links TRBV29-1 to TRBJ2-5; D assignment may be TRBD1 or TRBD2 (5 bases each). CDR1 SQVTM and CDR2 ANQGSEA come from the germline V gene. The germline V and J ends were trimmed by 7 bases and 5 bases, with 17 bases remaining between them. This CDR3 has 13 residues. The CDR3 coding sequence is TGCAGCGCCCGTGGGGGTAGGATTGAGACCCAGTACTTC. It encodes CSARGGRIETQYF.

The chain uses TRBV28 and TRBJ2-2, with unresolved D. Trimming took 1 base from V and 5 from J, leaving 8 bases between them. CDR3 length: 14 residues. Germline CDR1 is MDHEN and CDR2 is SYDVKM. The CDR3 nucleotides are TGTGCCAGCAGTTTATTCACGGTTACCGGGGAGCTGTTTTTT. Translating gives CASSLFTVTGELFF.

This chain links TRBV2 with TRBJ2-7; 11 positions match TRBD1. Per the germline V gene, CDR1 is SNHLY and CDR2 is FYNNEI. The ends lost 4 bases at V and 6 bases at J; junction bases unmatched: 2. CDR3 size: 13 residues. The CDR3 loop is CASSGDRGTEQYF. In DNA form, the CDR3 reads TGTGCCAGCAGTGGGGACAGGGGGACCGAGCAGTACTTC. The whole variable domain, filled in from reference TRBV2 and TRBJ2-7, reads EPEVTQTPSHQVTQMGQEVILRCVPISNHLYFYWYRQILGQKVEFLVSFYNNEISEKSEIFDDQFSVERPDGSNFTLKIRSTKLEDSAMYFCASSGDRGTEQYFGPGTRLTVT.

The CDR3 nucleotides are TGTGCCAGCAGCGTAGGTCCAGGGGGAAGCGGCAATCAGCCCCAGCATTTT. Amino acid sequence: CASSVGPGGSGNQPQHF. This chain joins TRBV9 and TRBJ1-5; 7 positions agree with TRBD1. The CDR3 is 17 amino acids. The ends lost 0 bases at V and 2 bases at J; junction bases unmatched: 8. Germline-derived CDR1 and CDR2 are SGDLS and YYNGEE.

This clonotype has only a few counts. V and J are TRBV7-9 and TRBJ2-7; D is possibly TRBD2 (5 bases). This CDR3 has 15 residues. Germline V gives CDR1 SEHNR, CDR2 FQNEAQ (reference sequence). The V gene lost 2 bases and the J gene lost 7 bases, with 18 bases spanning the gap. The CDR3 is CASSLLDLHGEEQYF. CDR3 nucleotide sequence: TGTGCCAGCAGCTTATTGGACCTCCACGGGGAGGAGCAGTACTTC.

This clonotype occurred many times. The chain links TRBV7-2 to TRBJ1-1; TRBD1 might be the D (5 bases). The CDR3 is 14 residues long. Deletions cut 2 bases from V and 5 bases from J, with 12 bases between. Germline lookup yields CDR1 SGHTA and CDR2 FQGNSA. For the CDR3, the DNA is TGTGCCAGCAGCTTACAGGGTATGAGGACTGAAGCTTTCTTT. This encodes CASSLQGMRTEAFF.

The V gene is TRBV11-2, the J gene TRBJ1-1, with D unclear. CDR3 length: 14 amino acids. Trimming shortened V by 5 bases and J by 7 bases, and 17 bases separated the two germline ends. Germline CDR1 is SGHAT and CDR2 is FQNNGV. The CDR3 DNA sequence: TGTGCCAGCAGCCCACGAGTCCGGTGGGGTGAAGCTTTCTTT. Protein product: CASSPRVRWGEAFF.

The chain links TRBV7-9 to TRBJ1-6, with a weak D call TRBD1 (6 bases). The CDR3 has 18 amino acids. Germline assignment: CDR1 SEHNR and CDR2 FQNEAQ (reference sequence). V dropped 1 base and J dropped 4 bases, with 17 bases sitting between them. The CDR3 sequence is CASSLGLGGPRYNSPLHF. The CDR3 DNA is TGTGCCAGCAGCTTAGGCCTGGGGGGGCCCCGATATAATTCACCCCTCCACTTT. The full variable domain, rest sourced from reference TRBV7-9 and TRBJ1-6, is DTGVSQNPRHKITKRGQNVTFRCDPISEHNRLYWYRQTLGQGPEFLTYFQNEAQLEKSRLLSDRFSAERPKGSFSTLEIQRTEQGDSAMYLCASSLGLGGPRYNSPLHFGNGTRLTVT.

This clonotype was recorded many times. This chain uses TRBV5-1 with TRBJ2-3; D not certain. This CDR3 spans 15 amino acids. Germline V gives CDR1 SGHRS, CDR2 YFSETQ. Trimming left V 1 base short and J 0 bases short, with 9 bases between. Here the CDR3 reads CASSLSSPSTDTQYF. The CDR3, as DNA: TGCGCCAGCAGCTTGTCCTCCCCTAGCACAGATACGCAGTATTTT.

This clonotype was detected a few times. The chain combines TRBV7-9 with TRBJ2-1, with TRBD2 identical over 7 bases. Germline V gives CDR1 SEHNR, CDR2 FQNEAQ (reference sequence). After removal of 2 bases from V and 2 bases from J, the junction contained 3 bases not matched to a gene. The CDR3 has 15 residues. The CDR3 DNA reads as TGTGCCAGCAGCTTATTCGCGGGGGCCTACAATGAGCAGTTCTTC. It is translated as CASSLFAGAYNEQFF.

This clonotype was found a few times. J is TRBJ2-3 and V is TRBV7-2; TRBD2 might be the D (6 bases). CDR1 and CDR2 from the germline V gene are SGHTA and FQGNSA. Trimming cost V 6 bases and J 2 bases, with 9 bases left between them. This CDR3 is built from 13 residues. The CDR3 DNA is TGTGCCAGCAGTACGGGAGACACAGATACGCAGTATTTT. Residues: CASSTGDTDTQYF.